Below are 17 T cell receptor beta chains sequenced from a single sample in a study of T-cell reconstitution after alpha-beta-depleted transplantation in children (dated by TCRdb to the mid-2010s). Library preparation was by PCR. Sequencing was carried out with an Illumina HiSeq 2500. TCR library preparation used molecular barcoding, with unique molecular identifiers applied to normalize quantification of the TCRbeta repertoire. TCRdb applied fastp at Q25 and MiXCR to the public reads, then kept only in-frame beta chains. Every distinct CDR3 protein forms one entry, paired with its most common genes and DNA. This sample comprises some 440,000 distinct CDR3 sequences, about 17% of them detected only once. The top ten clones comprise around 30% of the sample. Per the publication, the treatment or condition label means: allogeneic hematopoietic cell transplantation with graft depleted of TCRalphabeta T cells and CD19 B cells.

The source material was PBMCs, mostly from graft donor cells, sampled 360 days after TCRalphabeta/CD19-depleted stem cell transplant. Receptors originate from a boy in the first two years of life who had a stem cell transplant for Wiskott-Aldrich syndrome, so the T cells may come from the graft donor.

This clonotype was observed a few times. The genes are TRBV7-9 and TRBJ2-3; D is possibly TRBD1 or TRBD2 (5 bases each). There are 15 residues in the CDR3. Germline lookup yields CDR1 SEHNR and CDR2 FQNEAQ (reference sequence). Trimming left V 5 bases short and J 4 bases short, with 16 bases between. The CDR3 region is CASSPRDPFPDTQYF. The CDR3 DNA reads TGTGCCAGCAGCCCCCGGGACCCCTTCCCAGATACGCAGTATTTT.

The V and J genes are TRBV30 and TRBJ1-1; unclear D gene. The germline gives CDR1 GTSNPN, CDR2 SVGIG (reference sequence). CDR3 size: 15 residues. Trimming stripped 2 bases from V and 3 bases from J, with 16 bases between. The CDR3 coding sequence is TGTGCCTGGAGTCCCCACGATCCGGGTTACACTGAAGCTTTCTTT. Protein: CAWSPHDPGYTEAFF.

In this sample, this clonotype turned up a few times. The chain recombines TRBV29-1 with TRBJ2-1; D uncertain. Trimming took 4 bases from V and 3 from J, leaving 10 bases between them. Germline V gene lookup returns CDR1 SQVTM and CDR2 ANQGSEA. The CDR3 has 13 residues. Written as DNA, the CDR3 is TGCAGCGTTGTCTTAGGGAACTACAATGAGCAGTTCTTC. It translates to CSVVLGNYNEQFF.

A few counts support this clonotype. The chain joins TRBV27 to TRBJ2-3, with 7 bases matching TRBD2. Germline V gives CDR1 MNHEY, CDR2 SMNVEV (reference sequence). The CDR3 contains 17 residues. Losses at the gene ends were 2 bases for V and 1 base for J; bases not matched to a gene: 9. CDR3 sequence: CASSLIPGGIGTDTQYF. DNA for the CDR3: TGTGCCAGCAGTTTAATCCCCGGGGGGATCGGCACAGATACGCAGTATTTT.

The genes are TRBV9 and TRBJ2-7, with a weak D call TRBD1 (6 bases). The germline V and J ends were trimmed by 1 base and 2 bases, with 22 bases remaining between them. CDR1 SGDLS and CDR2 YYNGEE come from the germline V gene. This CDR3 has 18 residues. The CDR3 here is CASSVRQEPSSLTYEQYF. CDR3 nucleotide sequence: TGTGCCAGCAGCGTAAGACAGGAGCCTTCTTCGCTTACCTACGAGCAGTACTTC.

This clonotype was recorded a few times. The chain's CDR3 is CASSPGPAPIYGYTF. The CDR3 bases are TGTGCCAGCAGCCCCGGCCCAGCTCCTATTTATGGCTACACCTTC. The chain employs TRBV3-1 and TRBJ1-2, with unresolved D. The CDR3 extends over 15 amino acids. Germline V gives CDR1 LGHDT, CDR2 YNNKEL (reference sequence). V dropped 4 bases and J dropped 5 bases, with 17 bases sitting between them.

This clonotype was observed a handful of times. V usage is TRBV29-1 and J usage is TRBJ2-1; 10 bases match TRBD1. This CDR3 spans 15 amino acids. V shed 6 bases, J shed 8 bases, and the junction held 13 bases outside the gene matches. Germline lookup yields CDR1 SQVTM and CDR2 ANQGSEA. The DNA for the CDR3 is TGCAGCGTGTTGATCGGCCGGGACAGGGGTGATGAGCAGTTCTTC. It codes for CSVLIGRDRGDEQFF.

The J gene is TRBJ2-3, the V gene TRBV5-1; D not resolved. Germline lookup yields CDR1 SGHRS and CDR2 YFSETQ. The CDR3 is 13 amino acids. Trimming left V 5 bases short and J 5 bases short, with 12 bases between. CDR3 sequence: CASRVSSGDTQYF. The CDR3 nucleotides read TGCGCCAGCAGGGTGTCATCGGGAGATACGCAGTATTTT. The full variable domain, in which reference TRBV5-1 and TRBJ2-3 provide the parts outside the CDR3, is KAGVTQTPRYLIKTRGQQVTLSCSPISGHRSVSWYQQTPGQGLQFLFEYFSETQRNKGNFPGRFSGRQFSNSRSEMNVSTLELGDSALYLCASRVSSGDTQYFGPGTRLTVL.

The chain employs TRBV7-2 and TRBJ2-5; D is unclear. The CDR3 is 14 amino acids. The V gene lost 4 bases and the J gene lost 5 bases, with 14 bases spanning the gap. Germline loops: CDR1 SGHTA, CDR2 FQGNSA. CDR3 amino acids: CASSSSGWRETQYF. CDR3 DNA: TGTGCCAGCAGCTCTAGTGGCTGGCGGGAGACCCAGTACTTC.

This clonotype was recorded a few times. The CDR3 DNA sequence: TGCGCCAGCAGCTTGGCTGGGGCGGGTGAGCAGTTCTTC. Translating gives CASSLAGAGEQFF. This sequence joins TRBV5-1 and TRBJ2-1, with D perhaps assigned TRBD1 or TRBD2 (5 bases each). Germline-derived CDR1 and CDR2 are SGHRS and YFSETQ. Trimming removed 0 bases from V and 9 bases from J, with 10 bases in between. The CDR3 extends over 13 amino acids.

In this sample, this clonotype turned up a few times. V usage is TRBV3-1 and J usage is TRBJ2-1, with 9 bases that match TRBD2. The CDR3 extends over 14 amino acids. The V gene end was trimmed by 7 bases and the J gene end by 7 bases; junction bases not matched to a gene: 8. The germline V gene has CDR1 LGHDT and CDR2 YNNKEL (reference sequence). The CDR3 DNA is TGTGCCAGCACCAGGGGACTAGCAGTAAATGAGCAGTTCTTC. Translated: CASTRGLAVNEQFF.

This clonotype was picked up many times. CDR3 coding DNA: TGTGCCAGCCGGGACAGGGGGTACGAGCAGTACTTC. Translated, it gives CASRDRGYEQYF. The V gene is TRBV2, the J gene TRBJ2-7; 11 bases line up with TRBD1. The V gene end was trimmed by 8 bases and the J gene end by 4 bases; junction bases not matched to a gene: 1. The CDR3 contains 12 residues. Per germline, CDR1 SNHLY and CDR2 FYNNEI.

J is TRBJ2-7 and V is TRBV7-9; D tentatively reads TRBD1 or TRBD2 (5 bases each). This CDR3 spans 14 amino acids. V lost 5 bases and J 5 bases, leaving 16 bases between the germline ends. CDR1 and CDR2 (germline): SEHNR, FQNEAQ (reference sequence). This chain's CDR3 is CASSDWGMAHEQYF. In nucleotides, the CDR3 is TGTGCCAGCAGCGATTGGGGGATGGCACACGAGCAGTACTTC.

This clonotype has just a few counts. The chain links TRBV24-1 to TRBJ2-3; possibly TRBD2 for D (6 bases). Germline V gene lookup returns CDR1 KGHDR and CDR2 SFDVKD. The V and J ends lost 0 bases and 1 base respectively, with 13 bases between them. The CDR3 sequence is 17 residues long. CDR3 DNA sequence: TGTGCCACCAGTGATTTGCGGGCGACTAGGGGCACAGATACGCAGTATTTT. Translated, it gives CATSDLRATRGTDTQYF.

The rearrangement uses TRBV19 and TRBJ2-2; no firm D call. Germline V CDR1 and CDR2: LNHDA, SQIVND (reference sequence). Between the trimmed V and J ends, which lost 3 bases and 0 bases, there was a span of 14 bases. The CDR3 consists of 17 residues. This CDR3 reads CASSIGWRKANTGELFF. CDR3 bases: TGTGCCAGTAGTATTGGGTGGCGGAAAGCGAACACCGGGGAGCTGTTTTTT.

In this sample, this clonotype turned up many times. This chain joins TRBV3-1 and TRBJ2-2; no clear D gene. Per germline, CDR1 LGHDT and CDR2 YNNKEL (reference sequence). The length of the CDR3 is 13 residues. Trimming cost V 1 base and J 4 bases, with 4 bases left between them. The CDR3 DNA is TGTGCCAGCAGCCAAGGGCTCACCGGGGAGCTGTTTTTT. The encoded protein is CASSQGLTGELFF.

This clonotype was observed many times. V gene TRBV7-8 combines with J gene TRBJ2-1; 10 nucleotides align to TRBD2. This CDR3 has 15 residues. V lost 5 bases to trimming and J lost 2 bases; unmatched junction nucleotides: 3. Germline-derived CDR1 and CDR2 are SGHVS and FQNEAQ. The CDR3 loop reads CASSHGLAAYNEQFF. DNA for the CDR3: TGTGCCAGCAGCCATGGACTAGCGGCCTACAATGAGCAGTTCTTC. Supplemented by reference TRBV7-8 and TRBJ2-1, the full variable domain reads GAGVSQSPRYKVAKRGQDVALRCDPISGHVSLFWYQQALGQGPEFLTYFQNEAQLDKSGLPSDRFFAERPEGSVSTLKIQRTQQEDSAVYLCASSHGLAAYNEQFFGPGTRLTVL.